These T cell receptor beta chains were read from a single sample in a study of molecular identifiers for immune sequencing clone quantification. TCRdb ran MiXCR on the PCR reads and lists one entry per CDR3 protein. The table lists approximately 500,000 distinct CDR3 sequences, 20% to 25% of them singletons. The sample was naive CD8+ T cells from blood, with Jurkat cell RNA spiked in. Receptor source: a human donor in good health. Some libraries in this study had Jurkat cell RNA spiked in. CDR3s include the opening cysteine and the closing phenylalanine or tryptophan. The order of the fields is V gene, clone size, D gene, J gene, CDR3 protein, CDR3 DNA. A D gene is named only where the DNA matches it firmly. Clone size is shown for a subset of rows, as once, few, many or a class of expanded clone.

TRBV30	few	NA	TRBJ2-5	CAWTPGGGPLETQYF	TGTGCCTGGACCCCTGGGGGGGGGCCTTTGGAGACCCAGTACTTC
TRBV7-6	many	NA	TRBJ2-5	CASSPTRGTEETQYF	TGTGCCAGCAGCCCAACCCGGGGGACAGAAGAGACCCAGTACTTC
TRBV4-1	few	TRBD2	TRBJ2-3	CASSHEPGLAGDRGTQYF	TGCGCCAGCAGCCACGAACCAGGACTAGCGGGGGACAGAGGTACGCAGTATTTT
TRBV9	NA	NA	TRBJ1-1	CASSAAPRQTNTEAFF	TGTGCCAGCAGCGCCGCACCCCGACAGACGAACACTGAAGCTTTCTTT
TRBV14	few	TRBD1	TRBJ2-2	CASSQGFGTGMRGELFF	TGTGCCAGCAGCCAAGGGTTTGGGACAGGGATGCGCGGGGAGCTGTTTTTT
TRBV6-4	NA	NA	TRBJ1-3	CASSVGDGYLIYF	TGTGCCAGCAGTGTCGGGGACGGTTATCTTATATATTTT
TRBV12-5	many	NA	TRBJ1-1	CASVEGFVVGTEAFF	TGTGCTAGTGTTGAAGGGTTCGTAGTGGGCACTGAAGCTTTCTTT
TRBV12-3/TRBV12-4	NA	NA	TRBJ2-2	CASSLWRSTGELFF	TGTGCCAGCAGTTTGTGGAGAAGCACCGGGGAGCTGTTTTTT
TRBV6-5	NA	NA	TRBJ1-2	CASSYLAGATANYGYTF	TGTGCCAGCAGTTACTTAGCAGGGGCAACAGCTAACTATGGCTACACCTTC
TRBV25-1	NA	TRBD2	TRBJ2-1	CASSMGDYYNEQFF	TGTGCCAGCAGTATGGGGGACTACTACAATGAGCAGTTCTTC
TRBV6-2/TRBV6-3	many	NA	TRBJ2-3	CASSPSLGEGFTDTQYF	TGTGCCAGCAGTCCATCCTTGGGGGAAGGATTCACAGATACGCAGTATTTT
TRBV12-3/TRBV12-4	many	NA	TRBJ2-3	CASSFERGQGPDTQYF	TGTGCCAGCAGTTTTGAAAGGGGTCAGGGGCCAGATACGCAGTATTTT
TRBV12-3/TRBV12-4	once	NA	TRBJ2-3	CAGSLDGGGPVRDTQYF	TGTGCCGGCAGTTTAGACGGCGGAGGGCCCGTCAGGGATACGCAGTATTTT
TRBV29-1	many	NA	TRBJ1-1	CSVFLTEAFF	TGCAGCGTTTTTCTCACTGAAGCTTTCTTT
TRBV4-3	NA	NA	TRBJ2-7	CASSQDPGKMQYF	TGCGCCAGCAGCCAAGATCCGGGGAAAATGCAGTACTTC
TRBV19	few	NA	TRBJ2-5	CASSIWGHQETQYF	TGTGCCAGTAGTATTTGGGGACACCAAGAGACCCAGTACTTC
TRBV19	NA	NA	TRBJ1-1	CASSIGRTAEAFF	TGTGCCAGTAGTATAGGACGGACCGCTGAAGCTTTCTTT
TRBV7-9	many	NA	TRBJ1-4	CASSSGAEKLFF	TGTGCCAGCAGTTCAGGGGCTGAAAAACTGTTTTTT
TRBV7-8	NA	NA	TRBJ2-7	CASSPWDGAYEQYF	TGTGCCAGCAGCCCGTGGGACGGCGCCTACGAGCAGTACTTC
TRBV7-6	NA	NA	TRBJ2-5	CASSLERLGMETQYF	TGTGCCAGCAGCTTAGAGAGGCTCGGGATGGAGACCCAGTACTTC
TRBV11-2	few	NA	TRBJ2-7	CASSLDRRQAGEQYF	TGTGCCAGCAGCTTAGATCGGCGCCAGGCTGGCGAGCAGTACTTC
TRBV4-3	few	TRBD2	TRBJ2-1	CASSHEIAGGYNEQFF	TGCGCCAGCAGCCACGAAATAGCGGGGGGGTACAATGAGCAGTTCTTC
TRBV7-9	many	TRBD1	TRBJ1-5	CASSPQGASNQPQHF	TGTGCCAGCAGCCCCCAGGGGGCGAGCAATCAGCCCCAGCATTTT
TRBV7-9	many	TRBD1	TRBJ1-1	CASSAMGQTNTEAFF	TGTGCCAGCAGCGCGATGGGACAGACCAACACTGAAGCTTTCTTT
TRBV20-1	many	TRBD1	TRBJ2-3	CSARFTGAEDTQYF	TGCAGTGCTAGATTCACAGGGGCCGAAGATACGCAGTATTTT
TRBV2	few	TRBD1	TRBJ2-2	CASRGDREVNTGELFF	TGTGCCAGCAGGGGGGACAGGGAGGTTAACACCGGGGAGCTGTTTTTT
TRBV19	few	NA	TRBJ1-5	CASWGGYQPQHF	TGTGCCAGCTGGGGCGGTTATCAGCCCCAGCATTTT
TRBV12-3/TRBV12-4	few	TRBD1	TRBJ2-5	CASSSTGGWDQETQYF	TGTGCCAGCAGTTCCACAGGGGGATGGGACCAAGAGACCCAGTACTTC
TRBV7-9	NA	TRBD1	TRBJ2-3	CALGAENRGGTDTQYF	TGTGCCTTGGGCGCGGAGAACAGGGGAGGCACAGATACGCAGTATTTT
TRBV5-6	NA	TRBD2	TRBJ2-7	CASSLEASGKRGEQYF	TGTGCCAGCAGCTTGGAGGCTAGCGGGAAAAGGGGGGAGCAGTACTTC
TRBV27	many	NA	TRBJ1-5	CASSLSRGDFSNQPQHF	TGTGCCAGCAGTTTATCGAGGGGTGACTTTAGCAATCAGCCCCAGCATTTT
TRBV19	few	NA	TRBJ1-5	CASSITSDSNQPQHF	TGTGCCAGTAGTATAACGTCGGACAGCAATCAGCCCCAGCATTTT
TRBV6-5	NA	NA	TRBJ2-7	CASSYSQVETYEQYF	TGTGCCAGCAGTTACTCCCAGGTGGAAACCTACGAGCAGTACTTC
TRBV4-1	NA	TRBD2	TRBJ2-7	CAGSGGYEQYF	TGCGCCGGTAGCGGGGGCTACGAGCAGTACTTC
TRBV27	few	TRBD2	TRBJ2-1	CASSLAGALGEQFF	TGTGCCAGCAGTCTAGCGGGAGCCTTGGGTGAGCAGTTCTTC
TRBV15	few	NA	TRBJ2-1	CATSRAEGRRDYNEQFF	TGTGCCACCAGCAGAGCTGAAGGACGGAGGGACTACAATGAGCAGTTCTTC
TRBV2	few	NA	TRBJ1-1	CASSKTARNTEAFF	TGTGCCAGCAGTAAGACAGCCAGGAACACTGAAGCTTTCTTT
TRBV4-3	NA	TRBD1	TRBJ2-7	CASSPGQGRPWEQYF	TGCGCCAGCAGCCCCGGACAGGGCCGGCCTTGGGAGCAGTACTTC
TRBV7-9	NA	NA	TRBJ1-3	CASSLEQLMRELSGNTIYF	TGTGCCAGCAGCTTAGAGCAGCTCATGCGGGAACTCTCTGGAAACACCATATATTTT
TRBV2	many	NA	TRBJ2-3	CANSHTTQYF	TGTGCCAACTCTCATACAACGCAGTATTTT
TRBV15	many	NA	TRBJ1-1	CATSRVRMGLNEAFF	TGTGCCACCAGCAGAGTCCGTATGGGATTAAATGAAGCTTTCTTT
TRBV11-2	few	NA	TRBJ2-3	CASSPGRAGSDTQYF	TGTGCCAGCAGCCCCGGGCGGGCGGGTTCGGATACGCAGTATTTT
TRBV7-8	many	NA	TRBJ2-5	CASSLTGAPETQYF	TGTGCCAGCAGCTTGACCGGGGCACCAGAGACCCAGTACTTC
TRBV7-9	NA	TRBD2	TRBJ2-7	CASVSLAVSYEQYF	TGTGCCAGCGTCTCACTAGCGGTTTCCTACGAGCAGTACTTC
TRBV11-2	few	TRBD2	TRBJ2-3	CASSSSGGLRNTQYF	TGTGCCAGCAGCAGTAGCGGGGGGTTGAGAAATACGCAGTATTTT
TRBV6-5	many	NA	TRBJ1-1	CASSSISEAFF	TGTGCCAGCAGTTCCATCAGTGAAGCTTTCTTT
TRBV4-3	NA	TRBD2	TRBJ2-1	CAGSQGTSGRVYNEQFF	TGCGCCGGCAGCCAAGGGACTAGCGGGAGGGTTTACAATGAGCAGTTCTTC
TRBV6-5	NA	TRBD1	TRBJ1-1	CGSSYKTGSAFF	TGTGGCAGCAGTTACAAGACAGGGTCGGCTTTCTTT